This TCR beta chain was observed in a study of early T cells in non-severe SARS-CoV-2 infection. The wider study: Chains stayed unpaired after sequencing of bulk RNA from unsorted whole blood. Findings and caveats of the study: VDJdb matching skewed toward anti-spike CD8 responses, missing private and CD4 specificities.

Germline CDR1 is DFQATT and CDR2 is SNEGSKA (reference sequence). The CDR3 length is 15 residues. The germline V and J ends were trimmed by 3 bases and 2 bases, with 15 bases remaining between them. This clonotype was found a few times. The target antigen is unknown. The library protocol tagged individual cDNA molecules with unique molecular identifiers. TCRdb reanalysed the 5' RACE reads using MiXCR and keeps one entry per CDR3 protein. Here the sample spans about 46,000 distinct CDR3 sequences, approximately 9% being singletons. The chain combines TRBV20-1 with TRBJ2-3, with D possibly being TRBD1 or TRBD2 (6 bases each). This clonotype was obtained from an adult who was a healthcare worker with PCR-confirmed SARS-CoV-2 infection or an uninfected control (not recorded which). The material sequenced was whole blood, taken at baseline. The chain's CDR3 is CSASIPGGITDTQYF. The CDR3, as DNA: TGCAGTGCTAGCATTCCCGGGGGCATCACAGATACGCAGTATTTT.